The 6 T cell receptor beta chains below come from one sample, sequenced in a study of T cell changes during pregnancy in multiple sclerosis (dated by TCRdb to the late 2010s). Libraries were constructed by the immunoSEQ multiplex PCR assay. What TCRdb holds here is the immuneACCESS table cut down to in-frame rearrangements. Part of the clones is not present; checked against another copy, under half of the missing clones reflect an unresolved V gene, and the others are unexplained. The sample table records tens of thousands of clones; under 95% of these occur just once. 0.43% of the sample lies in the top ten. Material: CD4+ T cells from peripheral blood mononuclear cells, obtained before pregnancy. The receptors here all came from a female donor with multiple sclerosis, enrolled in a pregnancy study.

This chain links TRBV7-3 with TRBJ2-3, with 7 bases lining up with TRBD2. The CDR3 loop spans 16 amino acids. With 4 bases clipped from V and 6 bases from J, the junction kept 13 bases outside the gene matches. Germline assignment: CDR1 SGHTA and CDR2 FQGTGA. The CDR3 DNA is TGTGCCAGCAGCTCAAAGGGGAGGGGCCGGGGGGATACGCAGTATTTT. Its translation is CASSSKGRGRGDTQYF.

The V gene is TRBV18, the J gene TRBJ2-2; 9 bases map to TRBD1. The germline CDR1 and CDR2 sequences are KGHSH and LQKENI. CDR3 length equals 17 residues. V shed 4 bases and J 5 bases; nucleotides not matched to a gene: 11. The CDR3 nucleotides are TGTGCCAGCTCACTGGACTCCGGGACAGGGTGGACCGGGGAGCTGTTTTTT. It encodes CASSLDSGTGWTGELFF.

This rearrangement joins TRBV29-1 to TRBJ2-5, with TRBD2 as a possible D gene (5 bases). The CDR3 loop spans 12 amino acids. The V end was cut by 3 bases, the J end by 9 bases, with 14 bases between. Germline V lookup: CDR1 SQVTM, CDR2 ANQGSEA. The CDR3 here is CSVDRIQEAQYF. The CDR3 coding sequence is TGCAGCGTTGACAGGATTCAGGAGGCCCAGTACTTC.

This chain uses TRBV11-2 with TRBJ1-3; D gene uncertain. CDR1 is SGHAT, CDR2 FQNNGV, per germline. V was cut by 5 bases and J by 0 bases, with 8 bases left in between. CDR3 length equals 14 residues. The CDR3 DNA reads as TGTGCCAGCAGCCCCGGTAGCTCTGGAAACACCATATATTTT. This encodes CASSPGSSGNTIYF.

CDR3 sequence (DNA): TGTGCCAGTAGTATTGGGGATGTGGGCCGGGACTCTCTCTATGGCTACACCTTC. Translating it yields CASSIGDVGRDSLYGYTF. The V gene is TRBV19, the J gene TRBJ1-2; D is possibly TRBD1 (5 bases). Trimming took 3 bases from V and 4 from J, leaving 24 bases between them. The CDR3 loop spans 18 amino acids. Germline V gives CDR1 LNHDA, CDR2 SQIVND (reference sequence).

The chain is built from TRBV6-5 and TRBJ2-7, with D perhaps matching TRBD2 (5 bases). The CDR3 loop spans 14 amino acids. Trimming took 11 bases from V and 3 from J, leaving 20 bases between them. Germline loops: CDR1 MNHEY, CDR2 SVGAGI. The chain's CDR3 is CAASPLGGHYEQYF. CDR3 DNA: TGTGCCGCCTCTCCCCTCGGAGGCCACTACGAGCAGTACTTC.